This TCR beta chain was captured in a study of shared clonotypes between healthy human individuals (dated by TCRdb to 2020 to 2022). For the wider study: The cohort included three men and two women between 18 and 49 years of age. To estimate repertoire size and how much clonotype sharing occurs between individuals, the study deeply sequenced the blood TCR repertoires of five healthy adults. Each donor's leukapheresis produced roughly between about 0.8 and 8.9 billion PBMCs. For each donor, CD4 naive and CD4 memory were each run on three plates, CD8 naive on two plates, and CD8 memory on one plate. Different laboratories and diverse techniques were used to prepare libraries and sequence TCR repertoires, to increase sequencing depth and limit assay-specific biases.

Using the deep immunoSEQ assay, TCR CDR3 regions were amplified from genomic DNA by multiplex PCR. Extracted genomic DNA from each cell subset was spread evenly across all wells of several immunoSEQ 96-well plates, with each plate serving as a replicate. For sorted subsets, each replicate PCR was loaded with approximately 190 ng genomic DNA, equivalent to about 30,000 T cell genomes. Purified libraries were quantified with a Qubit 3.0 fluorometer, sized on a Bioanalyzer 2100, and re-quantified with the KAPA Library Quantification kit. A separate single-read 150-cycle Illumina NextSeq 550 flow cell was used to sequence each immunoSEQ 96-well plate. On the study's bioinformatics: Because only junctional sequences without quality scores were contained in the immunoSEQ output, filtering matching that applied to full-length reads could not be performed. Sequences were annotated with PyIR, a Python wrapper for IgBLAST v1.9, and V/J genes and CDR3 were assigned using IMGT germline references. Reads were filtered out if the reads had weak V/J assignments (E-value above 1e-6), no CDR3, stop codons, out-of-frame junctions, or ambiguous translated residues. A V3J clonotype was defined by an identical inferred V gene, J gene, and CDR3 amino acid sequence. To compute the percentage overlap between repertoires, the number of shared unique clonotypes was divided by the size of the smaller repertoire. Three approaches were used to assess repertoire richness: RTK rarefaction, the Chao1 estimator, and Recon v2.1 estimates of unobserved clonotypes. Generation probabilities for all TCRbeta clonotypes obtained by the gDNA method from a few donors were computed using OLGA. In its TCRdb copy, this immuneACCESS table keeps in-frame sequences only and misses some clones. Where compared with another copy, unresolved V genes explain less than half of these, and the others have no known cause. The V and J calls and the clone size are those of that table, but D and trimming were determined from the DNA. This sample has about 580,000 clones in its table, and 98% of those were observed once. The ten top clones hold approximately 0.3% of the sample.

What the research found in general, with its limitations: About 5% of naive CD4, roughly 3.6% of naive CD8, roughly 2.4% of memory CD4, and 0.35% to 0.5% of memory CD8 clonotypes were shared across several donors. Sampling was restricted to blood, and TCR repertoires in tissues likely differ from the TCR repertoires found in blood. Rarefaction of sorted-subset datasets indicated incomplete sequencing despite the large sequencing depth. Because the study included a small number of donors, the genetic and exposure-history diversity represented was limited. Larger estimated clonotype richness was generally found for naive subsets than for memory subsets. Based on pairwise subsampling, the degree of clonotype sharing among donors was expected to be affected by sequencing depth. Higher generation probabilities were observed for clonotypes shared by all four sorted-subset donors than for non-shared clonotypes.

CD8 naive samples were obtained by positive selection for CCR7 among CD45RO-negative cells, yielding a CD45RA+CCR7+ population from which TemRA cells were excluded. The donors were healthy, HIV-negative adults with no recently reported acute infections or vaccinations. Every donor was a Caucasian adult residing in Nashville, Tennessee, USA. After blood collection by leukapheresis, PBMCs were isolated using Ficoll-Histopaque density gradient centrifugation and then cryopreserved in the vapor phase of liquid nitrogen. Purity and quantity of every magnetically sorted T cell population were checked by analytical flow cytometry. Genomic DNA was isolated from every sorted fraction and measured by UV absorbance on a Nanodrop 2000c. In the germline V gene, CDR1 corresponds to MDHEN and CDR2 to SYDVKM. The CDR3 sequence holds 15 residues, the cysteine and phenylalanine included. Only the CDR3 part of the read is kept: 45 bases, read in frame from the first base. Trimming accounts for 5 bases at V and 3 bases at J, while the number of junction bases matched to no gene is 10.

In the case of this clone: The clone's antigen remains unknown. Base qualities are not provided; no much larger clone lies one nucleotide away.

The sequence was obtained from a man between 25 and 39 years old in good health. The rearrangement joined TRBV28 to TRBJ2-7; 7 nucleotides in the junction match TRBD2. The sequenced material came from naive CD8+ T cells sorted from blood. According to the study, the label for this sample's cell subset or site signals: CD45RA+CCR7+. The DNA sequence follows: TGTGCCAGCAGTGCCCCACGGCGGGGGAACTACGAGCAGTACTTC. Protein translation: CASSAPRRGNYEQYF.